The next 14 T cell receptor beta chains were all read from a single sample in a study of breast tumors, draining lymph nodes, adjacent tissues. TCRdb reanalysed the multiplex PCR reads using MiXCR and keeps one entry per CDR3 protein. The sample has roughly 15,000 distinct CDR3 sequences, roughly 44% seen once; the top ten hold 25% to 35%. Sequencing input: tumor-adjacent breast tissue. These receptors came from a female donor with breast cancer. Some clones in this sample may be carry-over from other donors' samples.

This clonotype was seen ten or more times. A much more abundant neighbour one base away suggests this may be a read error. The V and J genes are TRBV20-1 and TRBJ2-7; TRBD1 matches 9 bases. The germline gives CDR1 DFQATT, CDR2 SNEGSKA (reference sequence). V was clipped by 6 bases and J by 6 bases; unmatched bases: 12. This CDR3 has 14 residues. The CDR3 sequence: CSASPWDRASEQYF. In nucleotides, the CDR3 is TGCAGTGCCTCACCATGGGACAGGGCCTCCGAGCAGTACTTC.

The chain couples TRBV7-2 to TRBJ2-2, with 8 bases aligning to TRBD1. Per the germline V gene, CDR1 is SGHTA and CDR2 is FQGNSA. V dropped 5 bases and J dropped 4; count of bases not matched to a gene: 3. The CDR3 length is 14 residues. The CDR3 sequence is CASSKTGVTGELFF. The CDR3 DNA reads TGTGCCAGCAGCAAGACAGGGGTCACCGGGGAGCTGTTTTTT.

The CDR3 DNA reads TGTGCCAGCAGTTTATGGGGGAGCTCCTACAATGAGCAGTTCTTC. This encodes CASSLWGSSYNEQFF. The chain employs TRBV12-3 or TRBV12-4 and TRBJ2-1, with D perhaps given as TRBD1 or TRBD2 (5 bases each). The ends were cut back, 2 bases at V and 0 bases at J, with 8 bases in the middle. The CDR3 totals 15 residues.

The V gene is TRBV12-3 or TRBV12-4, the J gene TRBJ2-3; 9 nucleotides match TRBD2. This CDR3 contains 15 residues. J was trimmed by 11 bases and V by 5 bases; bases with no gene match: 14. CDR3 loop: CASSIRLAANNEQYF. As DNA, the CDR3 is TGTGCCAGCAGTATTCGACTAGCGGCCAACAATGAGCAGTATTTT.

This clonotype came up a few times. The chain is built from TRBV19 and TRBJ1-1, with 9 bases aligning to TRBD1. The V segment lost 4 bases and the J segment 1 base; nucleotides outside the gene matches: 7. The CDR3 covers 16 residues. Germline assignment: CDR1 LNHDA and CDR2 SQIVND (reference sequence). CDR3 coding DNA: TGTGCCAGTAGTAGATTCGGACAGGGGAAGAACACTGAAGCTTTCTTT. Residues: CASSRFGQGKNTEAFF.

The CDR3 region has the DNA TGTGCCAGCAGCTTATGGGGGGGGAATGGCTACACCTTC. It codes for CASSLWGGNGYTF. The rearrangement uses TRBV7-9 and TRBJ1-2; weak D call: TRBD1 (5 bases). Germline CDR1 SEHNR, CDR2 FQNEAQ (reference sequence). The V gene lost 2 bases and the J gene lost 6 bases, with 10 bases spanning the gap. This CDR3 is 13 amino acids long. The full variable domain, with the rest looked up from reference TRBV7-9 and TRBJ1-2, is DTGVSQNPRHKITKRGQNVTFRCDPISEHNRLYWYRQTLGQGPEFLTYFQNEAQLEKSRLLSDRFSAERPKGSFSTLEIQRTEQGDSAMYLCASSLWGGNGYTFGSGTRLTVV.

This clonotype occurred many times. A much larger clone differs by one base, so this may be a read error. This chain uses TRBV4-2 with TRBJ2-3, with 10 bases that match TRBD2. The V segment lost 7 bases and the J segment 6 bases; nucleotides outside the gene matches: 4. Per germline, CDR1 LGHNA and CDR2 YNFKEQ. This CDR3 contains 13 residues. CDR3 DNA sequence: TGTGCCAGCAACCTAGCGGGGGTGGATACGCAGTATTTT. Its protein is CASNLAGVDTQYF.

This chain uses TRBV20-1 with TRBJ2-1, with D possibly being TRBD1 (5 bases). CDR3 length: 13 amino acids. Germline values: CDR1 DFQATT, CDR2 SNEGSKA (reference sequence). V lost 2 bases, J lost 7 bases, and 12 bases lay in between. CDR3 sequence (DNA): TGCAGTGCTAGATTGCAGGGAAGGAATGAGCAGTTCTTC. Translating it yields CSARLQGRNEQFF.

This clonotype was found many times. The rearrangement uses TRBV28 and TRBJ2-7; no reliable D call. With 2 bases removed from V and 6 bases from J, the gap between germline ends came to 8 bases. Germline CDR1 reads MDHEN; CDR2 reads SYDVKM. This CDR3 has 12 residues. CDR3 residues: CASSLKTSEQYF. CDR3 DNA sequence: TGTGCCAGCAGTTTAAAAACCAGCGAGCAGTACTTC.

This clonotype appeared many times. The J gene is TRBJ2-1, the V gene TRBV27; D is possibly TRBD1 or TRBD2 (6 bases each). V shed 4 bases and J shed 8 bases, with 18 bases lying between them. The CDR3 sequence is 15 residues long. Germline V gives CDR1 MNHEY, CDR2 SMNVEV (reference sequence). Here the CDR3 reads CASSSLFAGEDEQFF. CDR3 nucleotide sequence: TGTGCCAGCAGTTCATTATTCGCAGGGGAGGATGAGCAGTTCTTC.

This clonotype was counted ten times or more. This sequence may be a read error, since a much larger clone differs from it by one base. The chain uses TRBV6-4 and TRBJ2-1; the D is unclear. The germline CDR1 and CDR2 sequences are MRHNA and SNTAGT. The CDR3 has 14 residues. The V end lost 5 bases, the J end lost 7 bases, and 15 bases lay between the germline ends. This CDR3 reads CASSRLSGENEQFF. The CDR3 DNA follows: TGTGCCAGCAGTCGTCTCTCTGGGGAAAATGAGCAGTTCTTC.

Turning to this clonotype: Sequence at one end of the junction differs from germline and may be a read error. The CDR3 coding sequence is TGCGCCAGCAGCTTGGGACAGGGGTACGGGCAGTACTTC. Protein product: CASSLGQGYGQYF. V and J are TRBV5-1 and TRBJ2-7; 8 bases agree with TRBD1. CDR1 and CDR2 from the germline V gene are SGHRS and YFSETQ. The CDR3 length is 13 residues.

This clonotype was counted at least ten times. The chain uses TRBV9 and TRBJ1-3; D possibly corresponds to TRBD1 (5 bases). In germline, CDR1 is SGDLS, CDR2 YYNGEE. The CDR3 has 16 residues. V lost 3 bases and J lost 3, with 16 bases in between. In DNA, the CDR3 is TGTGCCAGCAGCGCCGATGATGGGGCCGATGGAAACACCATATATTTT. Translated: CASSADDGADGNTIYF.

The V gene is TRBV7-9, the J gene TRBJ1-2, with 7 bases fitting TRBD1. Trimming cost V 1 base and J 7 bases; bases outside gene matches: 6. The CDR3 consists of 14 residues. CDR1 SEHNR and CDR2 FQNEAQ come from the germline V gene (reference sequence). DNA for the CDR3: TGTGCCAGCAGCTTAGATAACAGGGGATGTGGCTACACCTTC. This sequence encodes CASSLDNRGCGYTF.